By sample fraction, the clone carrying this T cell receptor (beta chain) is medium-sized. Its antigen is not known. A much more abundant neighbour one base away suggests this may be a read error. In a library made to pick up alpha chains, this beta chain is a stray read with a size that means little. In TCRdb, the 5' RACE reads were re-called with MiXCR into one record per CDR3 protein. The sample includes around 7,900 distinct CDR3 sequences, about 14% of them seen just once. The sample originates from a study of spatial heterogeneity in lung cancer. Study-level results: Tumor mutation count correlated with how many alpha and beta TCRs expanded intratumorally. Counts of ubiquitous and regional expanded TCRs tracked ubiquitous and regional nonsynonymous mutations, respectively.

The CDR3 has 12 residues. From germline, CDR1 is PRHDT and CDR2 FYEKMQ (reference sequence). Trimming pared 5 bases from V and 11 bases from J, leaving 13 bases between. Time point in this sample: sample taken at primary tumor resection. This TCR came from a female donor with early-stage non-small cell lung cancer. Specimen: lung tumor tissue, collected at surgery. V is TRBV13 and J is TRBJ1-5; D remains unclear. CDR3 nucleotide sequence: TGTGCCAGCAGCCCACCCGGTGGGTCCCAGCATTTT. Protein: CASSPPGGSQHF.